The sequence of this T cell receptor (beta chain) was determined in a study of shared clonotypes between healthy human individuals. Study outcomes and limitations: Sequencing depth was expected to affect clonotype sharing among donors. Researchers found naive subsets generally carried larger estimated richness than memory subsets.

CD45RO negativity and positive selection for CCR7 defined naive CD8 cells, a population that excluded terminally differentiated effector memory CD45RA+ cells. All the donors were Caucasian adults who lived in Nashville, Tennessee. CDR1 is SGHKS, CDR2 YYEKEE, per germline (reference sequence). V was clipped by 5 bases and J by 4 bases, with 13 bases between them. This CDR3 contains 13 residues. TCRdb's copy holds only in-frame clones and misses some; the assay was immunoSEQ multiplex PCR. Among about 2.1 million clones listed, approximately 92% were seen once. This clone is a singleton in its sample. Its antigen is undetermined.

The J gene is TRBJ2-7, the V gene TRBV5-5; maybe TRBD1 (6 bases). This clonotype originated in a man younger than 35 in good health. Some clones in this sample may be carry-over from other donors' samples. Sequenced: naive CD8+ T cells from PBMCs. CDR3 in DNA: TGTGCCAGCAGTCTGGGGGCGGTTTACGAGCAGTACTTC. Amino acid sequence: CASSLGAVYEQYF. Together with reference TRBV5-5 and TRBJ2-7, the CDR3 gives the full variable domain: DAGVTQSPTHLIKTRGQQVTLRCSPISGHKSVSWYQQVLGQGPQFIFQYYEKEERGRGNFPDRFSARQFPNYSSELNVNALLLGDSALYLCASSLGAVYEQYFGPGTRLTVT.